This paragraph reports one T cell receptor (beta chain). The data stem from a study of radiotherapy plus CTLA-4 blockade in lung cancer. Chemo-refractory metastatic non-small-cell lung cancer patients were treated with focal radiation plus CTLA-4 blockade with ipilimumab. Sequencing used immunoSEQ multiplex PCR; TCRdb keeps in-frame clones, though not all of them. The sample lists 47,000 or so clones; approximately 81% were seen once. This sequence originates from a human donor with non-small cell lung cancer whose response to radiotherapy plus ipilimumab could not be evaluated. The sample here was peripheral blood, taken from a patient treated with radiotherapy plus ipilimumab.

CDR3 nucleotides: TGTGCCAGCAGCGGAGGGACAGGGGGGAACACTGAAGCTTTCTTT. Translation gives CASSGGTGGNTEAFF. The V and J genes are TRBV9 and TRBJ1-1; 11 bases line up with TRBD1. Per germline, CDR1 SGDLS and CDR2 YYNGEE. V lost 3 bases, J lost 1 base, and 2 bases stayed unmatched. This CDR3 is built from 15 residues.